This TCR beta chain stems from a study of blood T cell repertoires in COVID-19. V lost 6 bases and J 4 bases, leaving 9 bases between the germline ends. Germline values: CDR1 MRHNA, CDR2 SNTAGT. This CDR3 is built from 13 residues. In the source study's methods: Reference gene primer amplification gave estimated nucleated cell counts. Data came from immunoSEQ multiplex PCR; TCRdb stores just in-frame clones and leaves some out. Clone size and the V and J calls come from that table; the DNA yielded D and trimming. The top ten hold 1% of the sample, which has a few hundred thousand clones, roughly 90% seen once.

The V and J genes are TRBV6-4 and TRBJ2-2, with TRBD1 as a possible D gene (6 bases). The sample taken for sequencing was peripheral blood. The sequence was collected from a woman aged 40 to 50 with COVID-19, enrolled during active disease. CDR3 nucleotide sequence: TGTGCCAGCAGCTCAGGGGCCACCGGGGAGCTGTTTTTT. Its protein product is CASSSGATGELFF.